The T cell receptor beta chain described here comes from a study of beta chain features in type 1 diabetes. TCRB transcripts that were expressed got sequenced, as all of the isolated RNA had been reverse transcribed. Some clones are missing from TCRdb's copy, which holds only in-frame ones; the method was immunoSEQ multiplex PCR. The sample carries 150,000 or so clones, less than 9.5% recorded once. The receptor's source is a woman aged 18-29 years in good health. Sequencing used central memory CD4+ T cells from blood.

The CDR3 protein is CASSSPPSGEQYF. The CDR3 coding sequence is TGTGCCAGCAGCTCGCCCCCCAGCGGCGAGCAGTACTTC. J is TRBJ2-7 and V is TRBV28; D is perhaps TRBD2 (5 bases). The germline V gene encodes CDR1 MDHEN and CDR2 SYDVKM. This CDR3 contains 13 residues. Trimming shortened V by 6 bases and J by 6 bases, and 15 bases separated the two germline ends.